This entry lists 30 T cell receptor beta chains sequenced from one sample in a study of PD-L1 blockade in urothelial cancer. Profiled with immunoSEQ multiplex PCR; TCRdb holds only in-frame clones, not every one. Among about 95,000 clones, roughly 91% were seen once, and the ten largest hold about 2%. As for time point: pretreatment peripheral blood. The sequences come from PBMCs, collected around atezolizumab (anti-PD-L1) treatment. The source of these receptors is a man aged 60 to 69 with urothelial cancer.

V and J are TRBV5-1 and TRBJ1-1; TRBD1 aligns across 10 bases. CDR1 is SGHRS, CDR2 YFSETQ, per germline. V shed 4 bases and J 0 bases; nucleotides not matched to a gene: 21. The length of the CDR3 is 21 residues. CDR3 nucleotide sequence: TGCGCCAGCAGCGTTTCCGGGACAGGGGTTCGCTGGGGGCTTATGAACACTGAAGCTTTCTTT. Its protein is CASSVSGTGVRWGLMNTEAFF.

The gene calls are TRBV25-1 and TRBJ1-6; no definite D call. There are 16 residues in the CDR3. The germline V and J ends were trimmed by 2 bases and 6 bases, with 14 bases remaining between them. Germline V CDR1 and CDR2: MGHDK, SYGVNS. The CDR3 sequence: CASSERGGPPNSPLHF. In DNA, the CDR3 is TGTGCCAGCAGTGAACGCGGAGGGCCCCCTAATTCACCCCTCCACTTT.

This clone appeared a single time. The V and J genes are TRBV5-1 and TRBJ2-1, with TRBD2 matching 9 bases. This CDR3 is 17 amino acids long. The V segment lost 0 bases and the J segment 6 bases; nucleotides outside the gene matches: 10. Germline assignment: CDR1 SGHRS and CDR2 YFSETQ. The CDR3 sequence: CASSLGGAGGPLNEQFF. As DNA, the CDR3 is TGCGCCAGCAGCTTGGGGGGGGCGGGAGGGCCCCTCAATGAGCAGTTCTTC.

The chain combines TRBV5-1 with TRBJ2-5, with D possibly being TRBD2 (5 bases). The CDR3 has 13 residues. Germline loops: CDR1 SGHRS, CDR2 YFSETQ. Trimming took off 4 bases at V and 2 bases at J, with 9 bases between the two ends. The CDR3 sequence: CASSGWTQETQYF. DNA for the CDR3: TGCGCCAGCAGCGGATGGACTCAAGAGACCCAGTACTTC.

The V and J genes are TRBV10-3 and TRBJ2-1; D might be TRBD2 (5 bases). From germline, CDR1 is ENHRY and CDR2 SYGVKD. This CDR3 is built from 15 residues. Trimming shortened V by 3 bases and J by 1 base, and 10 bases separated the two germline ends. In nucleotides, the CDR3 is TGTGCCATCAGTGAAGTGGGAGCGTCCTACAATGAGCAGTTCTTC. Its translation: CAISEVGASYNEQFF.

The genes are TRBV7-9 and TRBJ2-3; 12 bases are a match to TRBD2. The ends lost 5 bases at V and 4 bases at J; junction bases unmatched: 10. This CDR3 has 17 residues. Germline lookup yields CDR1 SEHNR and CDR2 FQNEAQ (reference sequence). The CDR3 spells CASSRPWTSGVPDTQYF. The CDR3 DNA reads as TGTGCCAGCAGCCGACCTTGGACTAGCGGGGTGCCAGATACGCAGTATTTT.

In DNA, the CDR3 is TGTGCCAGCAGCCAAGGACAGGGTGGGGAGACCCAGTACTTC. Protein: CASSQGQGGETQYF. The chain carries TRBV4-2 and TRBJ2-5, with TRBD1 matching 7 bases. V dropped 1 base and J dropped 5; count of bases not matched to a gene: 4. CDR3 length: 14 residues. Germline V lookup: CDR1 LGHNA, CDR2 YNFKEQ.

This chain links TRBV7-3 with TRBJ2-2; 7 bases fit TRBD2. The V gene's germline CDR1 is SGHTA and CDR2 FQGTGA. J lost 7 bases, V lost 4 bases, and 12 bases had no gene match. CDR3 size: 16 residues. The CDR3 reads CASSWQGRGNFGELFF. The CDR3 nucleotides are TGTGCCAGCAGCTGGCAAGGGCGGGGGAACTTCGGGGAGCTGTTTTTT.

J is TRBJ2-3 and V is TRBV5-1; 9 bases line up with TRBD2. V shed 5 bases and J 3 bases; nucleotides not matched to a gene: 7. CDR1 SGHRS and CDR2 YFSETQ come from the germline V gene. This CDR3 spans 15 amino acids. The CDR3 bases are TGCGCCAGCAGTCGGCGGGGGGGTTATACAGATACGCAGTATTTT. Its protein product is CASSRRGGYTDTQYF.

This clone was detected once. The chain uses TRBV6-6 and TRBJ1-4, with TRBD1 as a possible D gene (6 bases). Trimming cost V 3 bases and J 5 bases, with 13 bases left between them. From germline, CDR1 is MNHNY and CDR2 SVGAGI (reference sequence). The CDR3 sequence is 15 residues long. CDR3: CASSYSGGVNEKLFF. The DNA for the CDR3 is TGTGCCAGCAGTTATTCGGGGGGCGTCAATGAAAAACTGTTTTTT.

This chain connects TRBV15 to TRBJ2-7; D uncertain. Germline CDR1 reads LNHNV; CDR2 reads YYDKDF (reference sequence). The CDR3 totals 14 residues. The V gene lost 0 bases and the J gene lost 2 bases, with 8 bases spanning the gap. The CDR3 reads CATSRDPRTYEQYF. In DNA form, the CDR3 reads TGTGCCACCAGCAGAGATCCCAGGACCTACGAGCAGTACTTC.

The chain joins TRBV29-1 to TRBJ2-7; possibly TRBD1 for D (5 bases). This CDR3 has 12 residues. With 4 bases removed from V and 5 bases from J, the gap between germline ends came to 12 bases. The germline V gene encodes CDR1 SQVTM and CDR2 ANQGSEA. The CDR3 spells CSVVARAHEQYF. The CDR3 DNA reads as TGCAGCGTTGTGGCCAGGGCCCACGAGCAGTACTTC.

V usage is TRBV28 and J usage is TRBJ1-6, with 7 bases fitting TRBD1. The CDR3 contains 15 residues. Germline V gene lookup returns CDR1 MDHEN and CDR2 SYDVKM. V lost 5 bases to trimming and J lost 7 bases; unmatched junction nucleotides: 8. The CDR3 sequence: CASSPLDRENSPLHF. The CDR3 DNA reads TGTGCCAGCAGTCCGCTCGACAGGGAGAATTCACCCCTCCACTTT.

The chain couples TRBV27 to TRBJ2-7; maybe TRBD2 (6 bases). V lost 5 bases and J 5 bases, leaving 16 bases between the germline ends. The CDR3 consists of 14 residues. Germline V gene lookup returns CDR1 MNHEY and CDR2 SMNVEV (reference sequence). In nucleotides, the CDR3 is TGTGCCAGCAGTGTCAACGGGGGACGGGACGAGCAGTACTTC. It specifies CASSVNGGRDEQYF.

The chain links TRBV7-9 to TRBJ2-5; D uncertain. Germline-derived CDR1 and CDR2 are SEHNR and FQNEAQ (reference sequence). The CDR3 is made up of 14 amino acids. The germline V and J ends were trimmed by 0 bases and 4 bases, with 9 bases remaining between them. CDR3 in amino acids: CASSLAPPGETQYF. CDR3 nucleotides: TGTGCCAGCAGCTTAGCGCCCCCGGGAGAGACCCAGTACTTC.

This clone has a single count. The CDR3 here is CASLFSHRGSVYNEQFF. Here the CDR3 DNA reads TGTGCCAGTTTGTTTTCCCACAGGGGTTCCGTCTACAATGAGCAGTTCTTC. The chain combines TRBV19 with TRBJ2-1; TRBD1 agrees at 7 bases. The CDR3 has 17 amino acids. Trimming cost V 8 bases and J 3 bases; bases outside gene matches: 16. Germline CDR1 and CDR2: LNHDA and SQIVND (reference sequence).

CDR3 nucleotide sequence: TGTGCCAGCAGCCGTACTGAGCAGTACTTC. This codes for CASSRTEQYF. The V call is TRBV11-2, the J call TRBJ2-7; D gene uncertain. The length of the CDR3 is 10 residues. V lost 5 bases, J lost 7 bases, and 6 bases lay in between. Per germline, CDR1 SGHAT and CDR2 FQNNGV.

The CDR3 protein is CATSRDLSTGQGLYEQYF. For the CDR3, the DNA is TGTGCCACCAGCAGAGATCTCTCTACGGGACAGGGCCTCTACGAGCAGTACTTC. The chain carries TRBV15 and TRBJ2-7; TRBD1 matches 9 bases. The CDR3 spans 18 residues. The germline V gene has CDR1 LNHNV and CDR2 YYDKDF (reference sequence). Losses at the gene ends were 0 bases for V and 3 bases for J; bases not matched to a gene: 12.

A remark on this clone: At the DNA level, this CDR3 is encoded by other sequences in the same sample as well. The V gene is TRBV19, the J gene TRBJ1-1, with TRBD1 matching 7 bases. There are 14 residues in the CDR3. Germline-derived CDR1 and CDR2 are LNHDA and SQIVND (reference sequence). V dropped 4 bases and J dropped 0; count of bases not matched to a gene: 2. This CDR3 is CASSTGTVNTEAFF. CDR3 nucleotides: TGTGCCAGTAGTACCGGGACAGTGAACACTGAAGCTTTCTTT.

This chain joins TRBV15 and TRBJ1-2, with 8 bases aligning to TRBD1. Germline CDR1 and CDR2: LNHNV and YYDKDF (reference sequence). This CDR3 spans 15 amino acids. V lost 5 bases to trimming and J lost 5 bases; unmatched junction nucleotides: 10. The CDR3 DNA reads as TGTGCCACCAGCCTCCGGACAGGGAGCACGTATGGCTACACCTTC. It is translated as CATSLRTGSTYGYTF.

The chain recombines TRBV28 with TRBJ2-1; 8 positions match TRBD2. CDR1 and CDR2 from the germline V gene are MDHEN and SYDVKM. V trimming: 4 bases; J trimming: 7 bases; junction bases outside the gene matches: 9. The CDR3 is 15 amino acids. CDR3 sequence (DNA): TGTGCCAGCAGTTACGGGAGGGGCCGGCGGAATGAGCAGTTCTTC. This gives the protein CASSYGRGRRNEQFF.

V gene TRBV5-4 combines with J gene TRBJ1-1, with D tentatively TRBD1 (6 bases). Deletions cut 5 bases from V and 1 base from J, with 15 bases between. The germline V gene has CDR1 SGHNT and CDR2 YYREEE (reference sequence). This CDR3 spans 15 amino acids. The CDR3 nucleotides read TGTGCCAGCAGTTCCGGGGGGGGCTCGAACACTGAAGCTTTCTTT. Protein sequence: CASSSGGGSNTEAFF. Supplemented by reference TRBV5-4 and TRBJ1-1, the full variable domain reads ETGVTQSPTHLIKTRGQQVTLRCSSQSGHNTVSWYQQALGQGPQFIFQYYREEENGRGNFPPRFSGLQFPNYSSELNVNALELDDSALYLCASSSGGGSNTEAFFGQGTRLTVV.

The CDR3 coding sequence is TGTGCCAGCAGCCAATTGAGGCAGGGGGTTTACGAGCAGTACTTC. Its translation: CASSQLRQGVYEQYF. The chain has TRBV14 and TRBJ2-7, with 7 bases identical to TRBD1. V lost 2 bases to trimming and J lost 4 bases; unmatched junction nucleotides: 8. This CDR3 is built from 15 residues. CDR1 and CDR2 from the germline V gene are SGHDN and FVKESK. The whole variable domain, filled in from reference TRBV14 and TRBJ2-7, reads EAGVTQFPSHSVIEKGQTVTLRCDPISGHDNLYWYRRVMGKEIKFLLHFVKESKQDESGMPNNRFLAERTGGTYSTLKVQPAELEDSGVYFCASSQLRQGVYEQYFGPGTRLTVT.

Concerning this clone: This specimen includes other DNA sequences encoding the same CDR3. V is TRBV20-1 and J is TRBJ2-1; no firm D call. Germline CDR1 DFQATT, CDR2 SNEGSKA (reference sequence). V lost 4 bases and J 4 bases, leaving 5 bases between the germline ends. The CDR3 sequence is 11 residues long. The CDR3 region is CSATGYNEQFF. DNA for the CDR3: TGCAGTGCTACCGGTTACAATGAGCAGTTCTTC.

The chain couples TRBV7-2 to TRBJ2-7, with 9 bases lining up with TRBD2. The CDR3 contains 17 residues. Germline-derived CDR1 and CDR2 are SGHTA and FQGNSA. Unmatched junction bases numbered 12, after V lost 1 base and J lost 5 bases. The chain's CDR3 is CASSLGLGLAGSHEQYF. For the CDR3, the DNA is TGTGCCAGCAGCTTAGGTCTTGGGCTAGCGGGGTCCCACGAGCAGTACTTC.

The count of this clone is one. The chain carries TRBV2 and TRBJ2-1, with 7 bases identical to TRBD2. After removal of 7 bases from V and 7 bases from J, the junction contained 10 bases not matched to a gene. The CDR3 covers 14 residues. CDR1 and CDR2 (germline): SNHLY, FYNNEI. The CDR3 here is CASIWTSLVNEQFF. The CDR3 DNA is TGTGCCAGCATTTGGACTAGTTTGGTGAATGAGCAGTTCTTC.

This chain's CDR3 is CASSLSEQSTDTQYF. The DNA of the CDR3 is TGTGCCAGCAGTTTATCGGAACAGAGCACAGATACGCAGTATTTT. This chain joins TRBV28 and TRBJ2-3; D ambiguous. CDR1 and CDR2 (germline): MDHEN, SYDVKM. V lost 1 base and J 0 bases, leaving 8 bases between the germline ends. CDR3 length: 15 amino acids. Using reference TRBV28 and TRBJ2-3 for the parts outside the CDR3, the full variable domain is DVKVTQSSRYLVKRTGEKVFLECVQDMDHENMFWYRQDPGLGLRLIYFSYDVKMKEKGDIPEGYSVSREKKERFSLILESASTNQTSMYLCASSLSEQSTDTQYFGPGTRLTVL.

This chain uses TRBV6-5 with TRBJ2-7; a weak D match, TRBD2 (5 bases). The germline V and J ends were trimmed by 2 bases and 7 bases, with 9 bases remaining between them. Germline values: CDR1 MNHEY, CDR2 SVGAGI. The CDR3 sequence is 12 residues long. CDR3 in amino acids: CASSYPSGEQYF. The CDR3 DNA follows: TGTGCCAGCAGTTACCCCTCGGGAGAGCAGTACTTC.

Concerning this clone: Sequence at one end of the junction differs from germline and may be a read error. The chain couples TRBV6-5 to TRBJ2-1, with 10 bases identical to TRBD2. The CDR3 has 15 amino acids. From germline, CDR1 is MNHEY and CDR2 SVGAGI. The CDR3 nucleotides are TGTGCCAGCAGTTCTACCCCCATGACTAGCGGGCGAGGGATCTTC. Protein sequence: CASSSTPMTSGRGIF.

This clone has a handful of counts. The chain has TRBV6-5 and TRBJ2-3; 10 bases match TRBD1. V lost 5 bases to trimming and J lost 4 bases; unmatched junction nucleotides: 6. The CDR3 totals 15 residues. From germline, CDR1 is MNHEY and CDR2 SVGAGI. The CDR3 DNA reads TGTGCCAGCAGTCGGGGACAGGGGATCCCAGATACGCAGTATTTT. Its translation is CASSRGQGIPDTQYF.